Sequencing of this TCR beta chain was carried out in a study of T-cell memory formation after mild COVID-19. Study as a whole: Each donor largely had its own TCR clusters. General study points: CD4+ clones that contracted lay mainly in CM and EM; CD8+ ones lay in EMRA. Later expanders leaned CD4+, whereas day 15 to 85 contracting clones were balanced CD4/CD8. Pre-infection memory contained some responding clones, which suggested that cross-reactive memory had joined.

Trimming cost V 5 bases and J 5 bases, with 9 bases left between them. The CDR3 length is 12 residues. CDR1 is SEHNR and CDR2 is FQNEAQ in the germline V gene (reference sequence). TCRdb fed the 5' RACE reads into MiXCR, producing one record per CDR3 protein. This table holds 350,000 to 500,000 distinct CDR3 sequences, 20% to 30% found once. This clonotype was found a few times. Its specificity is not known. The sequenced sample consisted of PBMCs or a T cell subset sorted from them (not recorded which). This chain connects TRBV7-9 to TRBJ1-1; D is undetermined. The clonotype was recovered from an adult woman who had mild COVID-19 (a few samples of this study predate the infection). Cell type and time point are not known. The CDR3 DNA follows: TGTGCCAGCAGCAACCAAGTGACTGAAGCTTTCTTT. Translated, it gives CASSNQVTEAFF.